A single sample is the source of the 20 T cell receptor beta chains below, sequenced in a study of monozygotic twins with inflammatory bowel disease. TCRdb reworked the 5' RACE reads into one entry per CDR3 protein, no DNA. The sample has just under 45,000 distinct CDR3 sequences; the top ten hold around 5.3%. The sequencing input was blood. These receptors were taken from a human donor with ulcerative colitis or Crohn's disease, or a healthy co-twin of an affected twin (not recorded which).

The CDR3 region is CASSSRRGNEKLFF. The chain joins TRBV3-1 to TRBJ1-4; checking the TCRdb D call of TRBD1 is not possible without DNA. The CDR3 runs to 14 residues. Germline V lookup: CDR1 LGHDT, CDR2 YNNKEL (reference sequence).

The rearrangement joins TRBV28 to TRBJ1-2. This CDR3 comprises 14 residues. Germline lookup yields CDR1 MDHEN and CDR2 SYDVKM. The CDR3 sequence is CASSLRPPLGGYTF.

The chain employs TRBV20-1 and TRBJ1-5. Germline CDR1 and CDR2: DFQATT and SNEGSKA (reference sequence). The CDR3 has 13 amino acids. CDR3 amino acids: CSARGGREQPQHF.

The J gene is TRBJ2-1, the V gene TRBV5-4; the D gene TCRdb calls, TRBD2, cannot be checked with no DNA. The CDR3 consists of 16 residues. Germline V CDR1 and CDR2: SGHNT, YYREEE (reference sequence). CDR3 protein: CASSLVGTSGVNEQFF.

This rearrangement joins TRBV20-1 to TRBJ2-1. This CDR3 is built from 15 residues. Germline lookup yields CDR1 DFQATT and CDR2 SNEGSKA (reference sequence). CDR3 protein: CSARDLGSSYNEQFF.

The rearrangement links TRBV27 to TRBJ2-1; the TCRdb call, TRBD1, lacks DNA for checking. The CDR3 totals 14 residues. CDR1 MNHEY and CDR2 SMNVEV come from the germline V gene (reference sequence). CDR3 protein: CASSPGPTSNEQFF.

This CDR3 reads CATSERDGTGDEQYF. The V and J genes are TRBV24-1 and TRBJ2-7; checking the TCRdb D call of TRBD1 is not possible without DNA. The CDR3 sequence is 15 residues long. Germline V lookup: CDR1 KGHDR, CDR2 SFDVKD.

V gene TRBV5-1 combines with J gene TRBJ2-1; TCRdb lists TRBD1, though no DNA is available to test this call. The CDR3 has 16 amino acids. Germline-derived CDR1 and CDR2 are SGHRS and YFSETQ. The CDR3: CASSLRQATPYNEQFF.

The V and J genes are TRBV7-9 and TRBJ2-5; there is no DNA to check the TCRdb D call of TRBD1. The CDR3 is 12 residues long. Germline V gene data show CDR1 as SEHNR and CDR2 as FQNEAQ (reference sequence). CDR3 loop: CASSPWLETQYF.

CDR3 in amino acids: CASSPSRGASNTGELFF. V gene TRBV4-3 combines with J gene TRBJ2-2; TCRdb's assignment of TRBD1 cannot be checked, as there is no DNA. Per the germline V gene, CDR1 is LGHNA and CDR2 is YSLEER. The CDR3 has 17 amino acids.

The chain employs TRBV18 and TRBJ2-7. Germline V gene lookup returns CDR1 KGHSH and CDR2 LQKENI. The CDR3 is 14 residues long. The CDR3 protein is CASSADQFNYEQYF. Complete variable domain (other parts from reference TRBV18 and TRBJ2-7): NAGVMQNPRHLVRRRGQEARLRCSPMKGHSHVYWYRQLPEEGLKFMVYLQKENIIDESGMPKERFSAEFPKEGPSILRIQQVVRGDSAAYFCASSADQFNYEQYFGPGTRLTVT.

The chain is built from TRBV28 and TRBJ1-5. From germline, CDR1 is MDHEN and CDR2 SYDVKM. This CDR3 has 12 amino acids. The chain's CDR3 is CAISAPWQPQHF.

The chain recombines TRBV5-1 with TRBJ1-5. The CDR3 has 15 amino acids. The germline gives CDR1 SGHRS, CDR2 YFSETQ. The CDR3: CASSLEGRRDQPQHF. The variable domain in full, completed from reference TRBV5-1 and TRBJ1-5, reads KAGVTQTPRYLIKTRGQQVTLSCSPISGHRSVSWYQQTPGQGLQFLFEYFSETQRNKGNFPGRFSGRQFSNSRSEMNVSTLELGDSALYLCASSLEGRRDQPQHFGDGTRLSIL.

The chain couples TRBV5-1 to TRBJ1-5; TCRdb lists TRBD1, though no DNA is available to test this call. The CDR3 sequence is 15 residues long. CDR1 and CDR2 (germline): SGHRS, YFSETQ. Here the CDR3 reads CASSLGTTYNQPQHF.

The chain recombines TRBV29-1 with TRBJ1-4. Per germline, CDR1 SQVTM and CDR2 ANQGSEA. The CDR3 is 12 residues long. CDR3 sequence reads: CSVTPPNEKLFF. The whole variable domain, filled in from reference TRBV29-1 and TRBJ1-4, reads SAVISQKPSRDICQRGTSLTIQCQVDSQVTMMFWYRQQPGQSLTLIATANQGSEATYESGFVIDKFPISRPNLTFSTLTVSNMSPEDSSIYLCSVTPPNEKLFFGSGTQLSVL.

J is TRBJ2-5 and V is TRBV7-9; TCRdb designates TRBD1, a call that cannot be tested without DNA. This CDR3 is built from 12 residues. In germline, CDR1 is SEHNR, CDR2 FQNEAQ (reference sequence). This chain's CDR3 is CASSGRGGTQYF.

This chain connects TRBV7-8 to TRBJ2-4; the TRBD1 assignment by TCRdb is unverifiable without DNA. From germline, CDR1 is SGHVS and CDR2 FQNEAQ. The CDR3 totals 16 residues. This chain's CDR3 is CASSSSPGEDKNIQYF.

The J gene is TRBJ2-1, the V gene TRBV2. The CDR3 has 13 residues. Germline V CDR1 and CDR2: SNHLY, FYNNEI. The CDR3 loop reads CASSVITYNEQFF.

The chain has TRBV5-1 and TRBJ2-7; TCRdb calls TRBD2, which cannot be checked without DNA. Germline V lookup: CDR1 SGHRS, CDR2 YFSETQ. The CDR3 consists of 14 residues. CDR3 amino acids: CASSLAGGDYEQYF.

This CDR3 is CAWTSGFYNEQFF. J is TRBJ2-1 and V is TRBV30; checking the TCRdb D call of TRBD2 is not possible without DNA. The CDR3 length is 13 residues. CDR1 is GTSNPN, CDR2 SVGIG, per germline (reference sequence).